One sample yielded the 29 T cell receptor beta chains listed below, sequenced in a study of blood T cell repertoires in COVID-19. The data were produced by immunoSEQ multiplex PCR, yet TCRdb's version contains in-frame clones alone and is incomplete. The top ten clones hold around 16% of a sample with under 200,000 clones, 60% to 80% of them seen once. The specimen sequenced was peripheral blood. The receptors come from a man aged 55 to 69 with active or convalescent COVID-19.

CDR3 nucleotides: TGTGCCAGCAGTTTAGTTCAGATTACTATTCGGGAACCCACAGATACGCAGTATTTT. It codes for CASSLVQITIREPTDTQYF. The rearrangement joins TRBV28 to TRBJ2-3; TRBD2 is a possible D gene (5 bases). Per the germline V gene, CDR1 is MDHEN and CDR2 is SYDVKM. The ends were cut back, 2 bases at V and 2 bases at J, with 23 bases in the middle. This CDR3 has 19 residues.

Here the CDR3 DNA reads TGTGCCAGCAGCTTAAACAGGGCAGGGGGGGAGCTGTTTTTT. Translated: CASSLNRAGGELFF. The chain recombines TRBV7-7 with TRBJ2-2; TRBD1 is a possible D gene (6 bases). CDR1 SSHAT and CDR2 FNYEAQ come from the germline V gene (reference sequence). The V end was cut by 2 bases, the J end by 8 bases, with 12 bases between. This CDR3 is 14 amino acids long.

The chain combines TRBV4-3 with TRBJ1-4; TRBD1 aligns across 8 bases. CDR3 length: 16 residues. The junction had 12 bases not matched to a gene; V was cut back by 4 bases and J by 8 bases. CDR1 LGHNA and CDR2 YSLEER come from the germline V gene. The CDR3 DNA reads as TGCGCCAGCAGCCGGCACACCGGGACAGGCGACGAAAAACTGTTTTTT. It specifies CASSRHTGTGDEKLFF.

In its sample, this clone was seen a few times. The chain employs TRBV4-3 and TRBJ1-1; D remains unclear. Germline V gene data show CDR1 as LGHNA and CDR2 as YSLEER. The CDR3 consists of 13 residues. The V end was cut by 0 bases, the J end by 1 base, with 3 bases between. The CDR3 bases are TGCGCCAGCAGCCAAGAGGCGAACACTGAAGCTTTCTTT. Residues: CASSQEANTEAFF.

This clone was seen a handful of times. V gene TRBV18 combines with J gene TRBJ2-1; the D gene is possibly TRBD2 (6 bases). The CDR3 totals 14 residues. Per the germline V gene, CDR1 is KGHSH and CDR2 is LQKENI. V dropped 3 bases and J dropped 5 bases, with 11 bases sitting between them. CDR3 DNA: TGTGCCAGCTCACCGGCGGGATGGGACAATGAGCAGTTCTTC. Its protein is CASSPAGWDNEQFF.

The chain combines TRBV21-1 with TRBJ2-3; the D call of TRBD1 is as the table states it, not checked on the DNA. TRBV21-1 has pseudogene status. There are 18 residues in the CDR3. The CDR3 is CASSKVSFRDREGDTQYF. The CDR3, as DNA: TGTGCCAGCAGCAAAGTATCGTTTAGGGACAGGGAAGGGGATACGCAGTATTTT.

The chain joins TRBV18 to TRBJ1-2; D gene uncertain. The length of the CDR3 is 18 residues. Deletions cut 6 bases from V and 6 bases from J, with 29 bases between. The germline V gene has CDR1 KGHSH and CDR2 LQKENI. The CDR3 DNA follows: TGTGCCAGCTCCCTTAATTTTCGGACTTCAGGAAGCGGTGATGGCTACACCTTC. This gives the protein CASSLNFRTSGSGDGYTF. Combining the CDR3 with reference TRBV18 and TRBJ1-2 gives the whole variable domain NAGVMQNPRHLVRRRGQEARLRCSPMKGHSHVYWYRQLPEEGLKFMVYLQKENIIDESGMPKERFSAEFPKEGPSILRIQQVVRGDSAAYFCASSLNFRTSGSGDGYTFGSGTRLTVV.

The chain couples TRBV28 to TRBJ1-5; 12 bases agree with TRBD1. In germline, CDR1 is MDHEN, CDR2 SYDVKM. J lost 0 bases, V lost 5 bases, and 8 bases had no gene match. The CDR3 contains 18 residues. The CDR3 reads CASSPGTGGFRSNQPQHF. The CDR3 DNA is TGTGCCAGCAGTCCAGGGACAGGGGGCTTTCGTAGCAATCAGCCCCAGCATTTT.

The table lists this clone with a few counts. J is TRBJ2-4 and V is TRBV27; TRBD2 matches at 14 bases. Germline V gene sequence: CDR1 MNHEY, CDR2 SMNVEV (reference sequence). V gave up 5 bases and J gave up 7 bases; unmatched junction bases: 10. The CDR3 has 17 amino acids. This CDR3 is CASSTAGTSGSRNIQYF. The DNA for the CDR3 is TGTGCCAGCAGTACAGCCGGGACTAGCGGGAGCAGGAACATTCAGTACTTC.

Only one count was recorded for this clone. The chain carries TRBV7-9 and TRBJ1-2; maybe TRBD1 (6 bases). V was cut by 0 bases and J by 2 bases, with 10 bases left in between. CDR3 length: 15 residues. Germline-derived CDR1 and CDR2 are SEHNR and FQNEAQ (reference sequence). The CDR3 DNA is TGTGCCAGCAGCTTAGCGTTTGGACAGAACTATGGCTACACCTTC. Protein: CASSLAFGQNYGYTF.

V gene TRBV6-5 combines with J gene TRBJ2-7; 8 bases fit TRBD2. With 6 bases clipped from V and 5 bases from J, the junction kept 9 bases outside the gene matches. The CDR3 is 14 residues long. Germline CDR1 is MNHEY and CDR2 is SVGAGI. The CDR3 protein is CASSLGGGSHEQYF. The CDR3 DNA is TGTGCCAGCAGCCTCGGGGGGGGTTCCCACGAGCAGTACTTC.

The gene calls are TRBV19 and TRBJ1-1; 7 nucleotides match TRBD1. V lost 3 bases and J lost 1; bases outside the gene matches: 5. This CDR3 spans 15 amino acids. The germline V gene has CDR1 LNHDA and CDR2 SQIVND (reference sequence). CDR3 nucleotide sequence: TGTGCCAGTAGTATTGGAACAGGGGCGAACACTGAAGCTTTCTTT. It specifies CASSIGTGANTEAFF.

The chain has TRBV18 and TRBJ1-2, with TRBD1 identical over 8 bases. V dropped 2 bases and J dropped 5; count of bases not matched to a gene: 7. CDR1 KGHSH and CDR2 LQKENI come from the germline V gene. The CDR3 has 15 amino acids. The CDR3 reads CASSPSQGAGYGYTF. CDR3 nucleotide sequence: TGTGCCAGCTCACCATCGCAGGGGGCTGGGTATGGCTACACCTTC.

This CDR3 is CASSVDFARHGYTF. The DNA of the CDR3 is TGTGCCAGCAGCGTAGATTTCGCGCGGCATGGCTACACCTTC. The chain is built from TRBV9 and TRBJ1-2; D remains unclear. The CDR3 loop spans 14 amino acids. Germline CDR1 reads SGDLS; CDR2 reads YYNGEE. The V end was cut by 0 bases, the J end by 6 bases, with 12 bases between.

V is TRBV20-1 and J is TRBJ1-5, with 7 bases identical to TRBD1. Trimming took 3 bases from V and 6 from J; bases not matched to a gene: 2. The CDR3 runs to 12 residues. The germline gives CDR1 DFQATT, CDR2 SNEGSKA (reference sequence). CDR3 sequence (DNA): TGCAGTGCTAGTCAGGGGGGTCAGCCCCAGCATTTT. Encoded protein: CSASQGGQPQHF.

The chain links TRBV12-3 or TRBV12-4 to TRBJ2-5; no firm D call. This CDR3 has 13 amino acids. The ends were cut back, 3 bases at V and 2 bases at J, with 7 bases in the middle. The CDR3 here is CASSLTFQETQYF. The CDR3 coding sequence is TGTGCCAGCAGTTTGACTTTTCAAGAGACCCAGTACTTC.

The chain couples TRBV5-4 to TRBJ2-7; D remains unclear. The germline CDR1 and CDR2 sequences are SGHNT and YYREEE (reference sequence). The CDR3 extends over 13 amino acids. Trimming took 0 bases from V and 7 from J, leaving 11 bases between them. CDR3 sequence reads: CASSLESSQEQYF. For the CDR3, the DNA is TGTGCCAGCAGCTTGGAGTCCTCCCAGGAGCAGTACTTC.

Written as DNA, the CDR3 is TGTGCCAGTAGTATCGCGACTAGCGGGAGTAGGTCAGATACGCAGTATTTT. It specifies CASSIATSGSRSDTQYF. This chain joins TRBV19 and TRBJ2-3, with TRBD2 matching over 12 bases. Germline V gene sequence: CDR1 LNHDA, CDR2 SQIVND (reference sequence). The CDR3 contains 17 residues. Germline trimming cut 3 bases from V and 4 bases from J; bases unmatched to any gene: 8.

This rearrangement joins TRBV9 to TRBJ2-7, with TRBD2 matching over 8 bases. This CDR3 has 14 amino acids. Unmatched junction bases numbered 4, after V lost 0 bases and J lost 5 bases. CDR1 and CDR2 (germline): SGDLS, YYNGEE. CDR3: CASSVVSGSHEQYF. CDR3 DNA: TGTGCCAGCAGCGTAGTCAGCGGGAGTCACGAGCAGTACTTC.

This chain uses TRBV5-1 with TRBJ2-7; D perhaps matches TRBD2 (5 bases). The germline V gene encodes CDR1 SGHRS and CDR2 YFSETQ. V gave up 7 bases and J gave up 1 base, with 15 bases separating them. The CDR3 runs 14 residues. CDR3 in amino acids: CASRPLTSSYEQYF. The CDR3 DNA is TGCGCCAGCCGACCCCTAACTAGTTCCTACGAGCAGTACTTC.

V gene TRBV4-3 combines with J gene TRBJ2-7; no clear D. The CDR3 contains 14 residues. In germline, CDR1 is LGHNA, CDR2 YSLEER. The ends were cut back, 0 bases at V and 4 bases at J, with 10 bases in the middle. CDR3 coding DNA: TGCGCCAGCAGCCAAGATCGGTCTTCGTACGAGCAGTACTTC. This translates into CASSQDRSSYEQYF.

The chain has TRBV5-6 and TRBJ2-7; 7 nucleotides line up with TRBD1. V was clipped by 4 bases and J by 2 bases; unmatched bases: 12. CDR3 length: 16 amino acids. Germline CDR1 SGHDT, CDR2 YYEEEE. The CDR3 sequence: CASSPTAGQATYEQYF. Here the CDR3 DNA reads TGTGCCAGCAGCCCGACGGCCGGACAGGCTACCTACGAGCAGTACTTC.

The gene calls are TRBV19 and TRBJ1-1, with TRBD1 identical over 7 bases. The CDR3 runs 15 residues. From germline, CDR1 is LNHDA and CDR2 SQIVND (reference sequence). With 3 bases clipped from V and 6 bases from J, the junction kept 10 bases outside the gene matches. This chain's CDR3 is CASSISPGGFAEAFF. CDR3 in DNA: TGTGCCAGTAGTATCTCTCCAGGGGGGTTCGCTGAAGCTTTCTTT.

This clone was picked up a small number of times. J is TRBJ2-4 and V is TRBV6-1, with a possible D match to TRBD1 (6 bases). The ends were cut back, 2 bases at V and 2 bases at J, with 10 bases in the middle. The CDR3 extends over 15 amino acids. Looked up from germline, CDR1 is MNHNS and CDR2 is SASEGT. CDR3 nucleotide sequence: TGTGCCAGCAGTGAACCCCAGGGGACCAAAAACATTCAGTACTTC. Residues: CASSEPQGTKNIQYF.

The rearrangement uses TRBV6-1 and TRBJ2-7; D is perhaps TRBD1 (5 bases). The CDR3 covers 16 residues. V lost 2 bases, J lost 0 bases, and 14 bases lay in between. Per the germline V gene, CDR1 is MNHNS and CDR2 is SASEGT. The CDR3 protein is CASSERNRRSSYEQYF. Written as DNA, the CDR3 is TGTGCCAGCAGTGAACGAAACAGGCGGAGCTCCTACGAGCAGTACTTC.

The V and J genes are TRBV29-1 and TRBJ2-3, with TRBD1 identical over 11 bases. V shed 3 bases and J 2 bases; nucleotides not matched to a gene: 4. Per germline, CDR1 SQVTM and CDR2 ANQGSEA. The CDR3 has 15 residues. In DNA form, the CDR3 reads TGCAGCGTTGAGAAGGGACAGGGGGTCACAGATACGCAGTATTTT. It specifies CSVEKGQGVTDTQYF.

This clone was seen just once. Other DNA sequences in this sample translate to the same CDR3. The CDR3 loop reads CASSPTGETQYF. In DNA form, the CDR3 reads TGTGCCAGCAGCCCAACGGGAGAGACCCAGTACTTC. The chain uses TRBV7-3 and TRBJ2-5; no clear D. This CDR3 comprises 12 residues. The germline CDR1 and CDR2 sequences are SGHTA and FQGTGA. Trimming pared 5 bases from V and 4 bases from J, leaving 8 bases between.

The chain carries TRBV6-5 and TRBJ1-1; D possibly corresponds to TRBD1 (6 bases). Germline V lookup: CDR1 MNHEY, CDR2 SVGAGI. The CDR3 has 14 residues. Trimming took off 10 bases at V and 2 bases at J, with 17 bases between the two ends. CDR3 in amino acids: CATRWAGANTEAFF. The CDR3 DNA reads TGTGCCACAAGGTGGGCAGGGGCAAACACTGAAGCTTTCTTT.

The chain has TRBV28 and TRBJ2-3, with TRBD2 matching over 11 bases. This CDR3 has 16 residues. The junction had 8 bases not matched to a gene; V was cut back by 5 bases and J by 4 bases. Germline-derived CDR1 and CDR2 are MDHEN and SYDVKM. The DNA of the CDR3 is TGTGCCAGCAGTGGGGCACTAGCGGGAGCGGCAGATACGCAGTATTTT. Protein product: CASSGALAGAADTQYF.